Below are 30 T cell receptor beta chains sequenced from a single sample in a study of blood T cell repertoires in COVID-19. Using immunoSEQ multiplex PCR, the repertoire was profiled, and TCRdb retains in-frame clones only, with some absent. The table includes some 200,000 clones, roughly 76% detected once. Specimen: peripheral blood. Receptors originate from a woman between 35 and 50 years old with COVID-19, enrolled during active disease.

This sequence joins TRBV19 and TRBJ1-1; weak D call: TRBD1 (6 bases). Trimming removed 9 bases at V and 3 bases at J, with 11 bases between. The CDR3 is 12 amino acids. CDR1 is LNHDA and CDR2 is SQIVND in the germline V gene (reference sequence). CDR3 DNA sequence: TGTGCCAGCCGTCAGGGGTACACTGAAGCTTTCTTT. Translation: CASRQGYTEAFF.

This clone was observed once. The chain carries TRBV5-6 and TRBJ2-5, with TRBD1 as a possible D gene (5 bases). The CDR3 consists of 14 residues. The V gene lost 2 bases and the J gene lost 2 bases, with 10 bases spanning the gap. Germline V CDR1 and CDR2: SGHDT, YYEEEE. CDR3 region: CASSFTGRQETQYF. CDR3 nucleotide sequence: TGTGCCAGCAGCTTCACAGGAAGGCAAGAGACCCAGTACTTC. The full variable domain, in which reference TRBV5-6 and TRBJ2-5 provide the parts outside the CDR3, is DAGVTQSPTHLIKTRGQQVTLRCSPKSGHDTVSWYQQALGQGPQFIFQYYEEEERQRGNFPDRFSGHQFPNYSSELNVNALLLGDSALYLCASSFTGRQETQYFGPGTRLLVL.

The chain joins TRBV5-6 to TRBJ2-5; possibly TRBD2 for D (5 bases). CDR1 is SGHDT, CDR2 YYEEEE, per germline. Trimming removed 2 bases from V and 4 bases from J, with 15 bases in between. CDR3 length: 15 residues. CDR3 sequence: CASSFGLSSRETQYF. CDR3 sequence (DNA): TGTGCCAGCAGCTTCGGACTGTCTAGTCGAGAGACCCAGTACTTC. Looking up the rest from reference TRBV5-6 and TRBJ2-5 gives the full variable domain: DAGVTQSPTHLIKTRGQQVTLRCSPKSGHDTVSWYQQALGQGPQFIFQYYEEEERQRGNFPDRFSGHQFPNYSSELNVNALLLGDSALYLCASSFGLSSRETQYFGPGTRLLVL.

V usage is TRBV5-4 and J usage is TRBJ2-5, with 14 bases matching TRBD2. Germline V gene data show CDR1 as SGHNT and CDR2 as YYREEE (reference sequence). The CDR3 loop spans 15 amino acids. The V and J ends lost 3 bases and 5 bases, in that order; junction bases with no gene match: 3. The CDR3 coding sequence is TGTGCCAGCAGCTCGGGACTAGCGGGGGTGGAGACCCAGTACTTC. Encoded protein: CASSSGLAGVETQYF.

The chain uses TRBV7-5 and TRBJ1-5. TRBV7-5 is a pseudogene. The CDR3 is 16 amino acids. The CDR3 region has the DNA TGTGCCAGAAGCTTAGCCCGGGAGTGGGTTTATCAGCCCCAGCATTTT. Translation gives CARSLAREWVYQPQHF.

The J gene is TRBJ1-3, the V gene TRBV11-1, with D uncertain. The CDR3 loop spans 14 amino acids. The V gene's germline CDR1 is SGHAT and CDR2 FQDESV (reference sequence). V was clipped by 5 bases and J by 4 bases, with 12 bases between them. CDR3 residues: CASSESGIGNTIYF. The CDR3, as DNA: TGTGCCAGCAGCGAATCCGGGATAGGAAACACCATATATTTT.

V usage is TRBV5-1 and J usage is TRBJ2-2; 10 bases line up with TRBD2. Germline V CDR1 and CDR2: SGHRS, YFSETQ. Trimming removed 2 bases from V and 5 bases from J; junction bases left unmatched: 9. This CDR3 has 17 amino acids. DNA of the CDR3: TGCGCCAGCAGCTTTGGCCTTCTAGCGGGAGTGACCGGGGAGCTGTTTTTT. Amino acids: CASSFGLLAGVTGELFF.

This clone was picked up one time. The J gene is TRBJ2-1, the V gene TRBV5-6; 7 positions match TRBD2. Unmatched junction bases numbered 12, after V lost 4 bases and J lost 11 bases. CDR1 SGHDT and CDR2 YYEEEE come from the germline V gene. CDR3 length: 14 residues. CDR3 in amino acids: CASSITPSGLKQFF. CDR3 nucleotides: TGTGCCAGCAGCATAACCCCTAGCGGACTTAAGCAGTTCTTC.

At least ten counts were recorded for this clone. The rearrangement links TRBV19 to TRBJ1-6; D remains unclear. Germline lookup yields CDR1 LNHDA and CDR2 SQIVND (reference sequence). The CDR3 extends over 14 amino acids. With 1 base removed from V and 4 bases from J, the gap between germline ends came to 5 bases. In DNA, the CDR3 is TGTGCCAGTAGTATAGGACAATATAATTCACCCCTCCACTTT. Residues: CASSIGQYNSPLHF.

J is TRBJ2-1 and V is TRBV5-6; 10 bases align to TRBD1. The junction had 8 bases not matched to a gene; V was cut back by 4 bases and J by 4 bases. CDR1 SGHDT and CDR2 YYEEEE come from the germline V gene. The CDR3 covers 16 residues. The CDR3 is CASSNPDRGPYNEQFF. CDR3 DNA: TGTGCCAGCAGCAACCCCGACAGGGGGCCTTACAATGAGCAGTTCTTC.

The rearrangement links TRBV10-3 to TRBJ1-1; unclear D gene. V was pared by 6 bases and J by 6 bases, with 23 bases between. The CDR3 length is 16 residues. CDR1 and CDR2 (germline): ENHRY, SYGVKD. DNA for the CDR3: TGTGCCATCAGAGAGCCGGGCACCGGGGTCTCCCCTGAAGCTTTCTTT. Residues: CAIREPGTGVSPEAFF.

The chain joins TRBV5-1 to TRBJ2-1, with D possibly matching TRBD1 (6 bases). The germline V and J ends were trimmed by 6 bases and 9 bases, with 10 bases remaining between them. This CDR3 comprises 11 residues. The V gene's germline CDR1 is SGHRS and CDR2 YFSETQ. CDR3 nucleotides: TGCGCCAGCAACCAGGGGAGTGAGCAGTTCTTC. It yields the protein CASNQGSEQFF. Supplemented by reference TRBV5-1 and TRBJ2-1, the full variable domain reads KAGVTQTPRYLIKTRGQQVTLSCSPISGHRSVSWYQQTPGQGLQFLFEYFSETQRNKGNFPGRFSGRQFSNSRSEMNVSTLELGDSALYLCASNQGSEQFFGPGTRLTVL.

The chain joins TRBV13 to TRBJ2-7, with TRBD1 matching over 9 bases. The V gene's germline CDR1 is PRHDT and CDR2 FYEKMQ (reference sequence). V trimming: 6 bases; J trimming: 6 bases; junction bases outside the gene matches: 3. The CDR3 is made up of 12 amino acids. The CDR3 here is CASRQGAGEQYV. CDR3 nucleotide sequence: TGTGCCAGCAGACAGGGGGCAGGCGAGCAGTACGTC.

This clone appeared a single time. The chain employs TRBV6-4 and TRBJ2-3; 9 bases fit TRBD1. This CDR3 contains 16 residues. Germline CDR1 MRHNA, CDR2 SNTAGT. Germline trimming cut 6 bases from V and 0 bases from J; bases unmatched to any gene: 7. CDR3 amino acids: CASSLSGTGSTDTQYF. DNA of the CDR3: TGTGCCAGCAGCCTAAGCGGGACAGGGAGCACAGATACGCAGTATTTT.

The chain links TRBV19 to TRBJ2-1, with D perhaps matching TRBD1 (5 bases). The germline V gene encodes CDR1 LNHDA and CDR2 SQIVND (reference sequence). V was pared by 1 base and J by 0 bases, with 13 bases between. The CDR3 loop spans 17 amino acids. DNA of the CDR3: TGTGCCAGTAGTATAGCTTACAGGCCGTACTCCTACAATGAGCAGTTCTTC. It specifies CASSIAYRPYSYNEQFF.

The chain links TRBV4-1 to TRBJ1-6; 7 bases line up with TRBD1. The CDR3 is made up of 14 amino acids. V was pared by 4 bases and J by 10 bases, with 7 bases of the junction left unmatched. Looked up from germline, CDR1 is MGHRA and CDR2 is YSYEKL. The CDR3: CASSLGQDGSPLHF. CDR3 nucleotide sequence: TGCGCCAGCAGCCTTGGACAGGACGGATCACCCCTCCACTTT.

The CDR3 loop reads CASSRSAGELFF. The CDR3 nucleotides read TGTGCCAGCAGCCGGTCGGCCGGGGAGCTGTTTTTT. This chain connects TRBV5-4 to TRBJ2-2; D uncertain. Per germline, CDR1 SGHNT and CDR2 YYREEE (reference sequence). This CDR3 is built from 12 residues. Trimming took off 4 bases at V and 6 bases at J, with 7 bases between the two ends.

This sequence joins TRBV19 and TRBJ2-1; the D gene is possibly TRBD2 (6 bases). Trimming took off 9 bases at V and 6 bases at J, with 12 bases between the two ends. Germline V CDR1 and CDR2: LNHDA, SQIVND (reference sequence). The CDR3 contains 12 residues. CDR3 amino acids: CASTGVVNEQFF. CDR3 coding DNA: TGTGCCAGCACGGGAGTGGTCAATGAGCAGTTCTTC.

The rearrangement links TRBV27 to TRBJ2-7; D may be TRBD2 (6 bases). Between the trimmed V and J ends, which lost 5 bases and 5 bases, there was a span of 13 bases. The CDR3 runs to 13 residues. The germline gives CDR1 MNHEY, CDR2 SMNVEV (reference sequence). The CDR3 sequence is CASSPLAGNEQYF. The CDR3 DNA reads as TGTGCCAGCAGTCCATTGGCGGGAAACGAGCAGTACTTC.

The chain recombines TRBV5-1 with TRBJ2-7, with D possibly being TRBD1 (5 bases). The CDR3 loop spans 14 amino acids. Trimming left V 1 base short and J 0 bases short, with 8 bases between. Per germline, CDR1 SGHRS and CDR2 YFSETQ. The CDR3 DNA reads TGCGCCAGCAGCTTGTTGACAGACTCCTACGAGCAGTACTTC. It specifies CASSLLTDSYEQYF.

V and J are TRBV5-6 and TRBJ2-3, with 10 bases matching TRBD2. Losses at the gene ends were 2 bases for V and 1 base for J; bases not matched to a gene: 10. Looked up from germline, CDR1 is SGHDT and CDR2 is YYEEEE. This CDR3 comprises 18 residues. DNA of the CDR3: TGTGCCAGCAGCTTAAAACACTTAGCGGGAGGCGGCACAGATACGCAGTATTTT. Encoded protein: CASSLKHLAGGGTDTQYF.

This clone turned up a few times. The V and J genes are TRBV6-5 and TRBJ2-1; tentatively, D is TRBD2 (5 bases). V was pared by 8 bases and J by 8 bases, with 16 bases between. The germline V gene has CDR1 MNHEY and CDR2 SVGAGI. The CDR3 loop spans 13 amino acids. For the CDR3, the DNA is TGTGCCAGCCAGAGGACCCCGGGGTATGAGCAGTTCTTC. Protein sequence: CASQRTPGYEQFF.

The chain is built from TRBV7-9 and TRBJ2-7, with D possibly matching TRBD2 (5 bases). The CDR3 length is 14 residues. The V and J ends lost 2 bases and 3 bases respectively, with 11 bases between them. Germline lookup yields CDR1 SEHNR and CDR2 FQNEAQ (reference sequence). CDR3 region: CASSLPSNSYEQYF. CDR3 nucleotide sequence: TGTGCCAGCAGCTTACCTAGCAACAGCTACGAGCAGTACTTC.

The J gene is TRBJ1-2, the V gene TRBV29-1; D gene ambiguous. The ends were cut back, 2 bases at V and 4 bases at J, with 8 bases in the middle. The CDR3 runs to 12 residues. Germline loops: CDR1 SQVTM, CDR2 ANQGSEA. The CDR3 loop is CSVESRFYGYTF. The CDR3 bases are TGCAGCGTTGAATCCCGGTTCTATGGCTACACCTTC.

CDR3 loop: CASSLGQNMNTEAFF. The DNA of the CDR3 is TGTGCCAGCAGCTTAGGACAGAATATGAACACTGAAGCTTTCTTT. V gene TRBV5-6 combines with J gene TRBJ1-1, with a tentative D call TRBD1 (6 bases). V was trimmed by 2 bases and J by 0 bases, leaving 11 bases between them. Germline CDR1 is SGHDT and CDR2 is YYEEEE. The CDR3 consists of 15 residues.

V is TRBV19 and J is TRBJ1-5, with 8 bases that match TRBD1. CDR3 length: 12 residues. Per the germline V gene, CDR1 is LNHDA and CDR2 is SQIVND (reference sequence). Germline trimming cut 9 bases from V and 7 bases from J; bases unmatched to any gene: 5. DNA of the CDR3: TGTGCCAGCACCACAGGGGGGCAGCCCCAGCATTTT. It is translated as CASTTGGQPQHF.

J is TRBJ1-1 and V is TRBV9; TRBD1 might be the D (5 bases). There are 15 residues in the CDR3. In germline, CDR1 is SGDLS, CDR2 YYNGEE. Trimming took off 2 bases at V and 1 base at J, with 12 bases between the two ends. The CDR3 loop reads CASSVEGHPNTEAFF. As DNA, the CDR3 is TGTGCCAGCAGCGTCGAAGGACACCCGAACACTGAAGCTTTCTTT.

This clone has only one observation. The gene calls are TRBV30 and TRBJ1-4; a possible D gene is TRBD1 (5 bases). V shed 2 bases and J shed 7 bases, with 17 bases lying between them. CDR1 GTSNPN and CDR2 SVGIG come from the germline V gene (reference sequence). The CDR3 loop spans 15 amino acids. The CDR3 DNA follows: TGTGCCTGGAGTACAAGACAGATCCCCGGTGAAAAACTGTTTTTT. Its protein is CAWSTRQIPGEKLFF.

This clone showed up just once. V and J are TRBV5-1 and TRBJ1-1; tentatively, D is TRBD1 (6 bases). The V and J ends lost 4 bases and 1 base respectively, with 14 bases between them. The CDR3 is made up of 15 amino acids. CDR1 SGHRS and CDR2 YFSETQ come from the germline V gene. The CDR3 DNA reads as TGCGCCAGCAGCAGGTCCGGGACACCGAACACTGAAGCTTTCTTT. Translating it yields CASSRSGTPNTEAFF. Filled out from reference TRBV5-1 and TRBJ1-1, the complete variable domain reads KAGVTQTPRYLIKTRGQQVTLSCSPISGHRSVSWYQQTPGQGLQFLFEYFSETQRNKGNFPGRFSGRQFSNSRSEMNVSTLELGDSALYLCASSRSGTPNTEAFFGQGTRLTVV.

The rearrangement links TRBV10-1 to TRBJ2-5, with D tentatively TRBD1 (6 bases). The CDR3 extends over 14 amino acids. Per the germline V gene, CDR1 is WNHNN and CDR2 is SYGVQD (reference sequence). Trimming left V 2 bases short and J 2 bases short, with 9 bases between. Written as DNA, the CDR3 is TGCGCCAGCAGTGAGGGGGGCCAGCAAGAGACCCAGTACTTC. Amino acids: CASSEGGQQETQYF.